A single sample is the source of the 15 T cell receptor beta chains below, sequenced in a study of glioma-infiltrating T cells. Using RNA template, CDR3s of TCR alpha and beta were amplified with iRepertoire arm-PCR. TCRdb re-derived calls from the multiplex PCR reads in MiXCR, one entry per CDR3 protein. The sample has 170,000 or so distinct CDR3 sequences, around 40% seen once; the top ten hold about 5.2%. Material: glioma tissue, nonneoplastic brain tissue, or PBMCs (not recorded which). The receptors stem from a human donor with low-grade glioma or glioblastoma, undergoing nonglioma brain surgery, or in good health (not recorded which).

A remark on this clonotype: This sequence may be a read error, since a much larger clone differs from it by one base. The V and J genes are TRBV28 and TRBJ1-5; D is unresolved. V lost 3 bases to trimming and J lost 5 bases, with 20 bases between them. The CDR3 sequence is 17 residues long. Germline V gives CDR1 MDHEN, CDR2 SYDVKM. The DNA of the CDR3 is TGTGCCAGCAGTTTCAGGAATGGCGTACATGGGGATCAGCCCCAGCATTTT. The encoded protein is CASSFRNGVHGDQPQHF. The full variable domain, rest sourced from reference TRBV28 and TRBJ1-5, is DVKVTQSSRYLVKRTGEKVFLECVQDMDHENMFWYRQDPGLGLRLIYFSYDVKMKEKGDIPEGYSVSREKKERFSLILESASTNQTSMYLCASSFRNGVHGDQPQHFGDGTRLSIL.

This chain joins TRBV7-6 and TRBJ2-1, with TRBD2 identical over 10 bases. J gave up 8 bases and V 5 bases, and 9 bases lay outside the gene matches. The length of the CDR3 is 15 residues. Germline V gives CDR1 SGHVS, CDR2 FNYEAQ. The CDR3 DNA reads TGTGCCAGCAGCCCACTAGCGGGACTATTCGATGAGCAGTTCTTC. It encodes CASSPLAGLFDEQFF.

This clonotype was recorded only once. At one boundary the junction diverges from the germline segment, which might be a read error. The chain's CDR3 is CSVGHSESQYF. As DNA, the CDR3 is TGCAGCGTGGGCCATTCAGAGAGCCAGTACTTC. The chain uses TRBV29-1 and TRBJ2-5; unclear D gene. This CDR3 has 11 residues. Germline CDR1 and CDR2: SQVTM and ANQGSEA.

This clonotype was seen only once. A much larger clone lies one base from this, so it may be a read error. V and J are TRBV2 and TRBJ1-5; 7 nucleotides match TRBD1. J was trimmed by 4 bases and V by 5 bases; bases with no gene match: 5. Germline CDR1 reads SNHLY; CDR2 reads FYNNEI. The length of the CDR3 is 14 residues. For the CDR3, the DNA is TGTGCCAGCAGTCCGGACAGGTTTAATCAGCCCCAGCATTTT. It yields the protein CASSPDRFNQPQHF.

This clonotype was observed at least ten times. This chain joins TRBV27 and TRBJ2-7; TRBD1 matches 7 bases. Germline lookup yields CDR1 MNHEY and CDR2 SMNVEV (reference sequence). V gave up 3 bases and J gave up 2 bases; unmatched junction bases: 7. This CDR3 spans 15 amino acids. The CDR3 loop reads CASSFTWDSAYEQYF. In DNA, the CDR3 is TGTGCCAGCAGTTTCACCTGGGACAGCGCCTACGAGCAGTACTTC.

This clonotype was observed at least ten times. V usage is TRBV11-2 and J usage is TRBJ1-1, with no clear D. V shed 0 bases and J shed 4 bases, with 3 bases lying between them. Per germline, CDR1 SGHAT and CDR2 FQNNGV. The CDR3 is 12 residues long. The CDR3 loop is CASSLEITEAFF. CDR3 nucleotide sequence: TGTGCCAGCAGCTTAGAGATCACTGAAGCTTTCTTT. Based on the CDR3 plus reference TRBV11-2 and TRBJ1-1, the full variable domain is EAGVAQSPRYKIIEKRQSVAFWCNPISGHATLYWYQQILGQGPKLLIQFQNNGVVDDSQLPKDRFSAERLKGVDSTLKIQPAKLEDSAVYLCASSLEITEAFFGQGTRLTVV.

The J gene is TRBJ1-1, the V gene TRBV2; D uncertain. Trimming cost V 5 bases and J 6 bases, with 13 bases left between them. Germline CDR1 and CDR2: SNHLY and FYNNEI. This CDR3 has 13 residues. This CDR3 reads CASSLYQNAEAFF. The CDR3 coding sequence is TGTGCCAGCAGTTTGTATCAAAACGCTGAAGCTTTCTTT. The variable domain in full, completed from reference TRBV2 and TRBJ1-1, reads EPEVTQTPSHQVTQMGQEVILRCVPISNHLYFYWYRQILGQKVEFLVSFYNNEISEKSEIFDDQFSVERPDGSNFTLKIRSTKLEDSAMYFCASSLYQNAEAFFGQGTRLTVV.

This clonotype appeared a single time. The V call is TRBV12-3 or TRBV12-4, the J call TRBJ2-5, with D hard to call. Deletions cut 7 bases from V and 6 bases from J, with 21 bases between. The CDR3 contains 15 residues. For the CDR3, the DNA is TGTGCCAGCAAGTTGTTAACTGACGATAAAAAGACCCAGTACTTC. Amino acids: CASKLLTDDKKTQYF.

This chain uses TRBV9 with TRBJ2-7; no definite D call. This CDR3 region has 13 residues. The ends were cut back, 0 bases at V and 3 bases at J, with 7 bases in the middle. Germline V gene lookup returns CDR1 SGDLS and CDR2 YYNGEE. This chain's CDR3 is CASSVGVFYEQYF. The CDR3 DNA follows: TGTGCCAGCAGCGTAGGGGTTTTCTACGAGCAGTACTTC. Looking up the rest from reference TRBV9 and TRBJ2-7 gives the full variable domain: DSGVTQTPKHLITATGQRVTLRCSPRSGDLSVYWYQQSLDQGLQFLIQYYNGEERAKGNILERFSAQQFPDLHSELNLSSLELGDSALYFCASSVGVFYEQYFGPGTRLTVT.

Only a few counts were recorded for this clonotype. The chain couples TRBV10-3 to TRBJ2-3; D perhaps matches TRBD2 (6 bases). Germline assignment: CDR1 ENHRY and CDR2 SYGVKD. Trimming took 9 bases from V and 1 from J, leaving 11 bases between them. CDR3 length equals 13 residues. This CDR3 reads CAIRESGTDTQYF. In DNA, the CDR3 is TGTGCCATTCGGGAGTCCGGCACAGATACGCAGTATTTT.

This clonotype was seen repeatedly, ten times or more. The chain has TRBV18 and TRBJ2-5; TRBD2 might be the D (5 bases). Germline CDR1 reads KGHSH; CDR2 reads LQKENI. The CDR3 runs to 13 residues. V was shortened by 3 bases and J by 4 bases, with 9 bases between the two germline ends. The CDR3 nucleotides are TGTGCCAGCTCACCGCGGGTAGGAGAGACCCAGTACTTC. Residues: CASSPRVGETQYF.

Regarding this clonotype: One end of the junction varies from germline; a read error may be responsible. The chain links TRBV27 to TRBJ1-2; D gene unclear. The CDR3 runs 13 residues. Per the germline V gene, CDR1 is MNHEY and CDR2 is SMNVEV (reference sequence). The CDR3: CAISPTRNDGYTF. CDR3 coding DNA: TGTGCCATCAGTCCCACACGAAACGATGGCTACACCTTC.

This clonotype has a count of ten or more. The V call is TRBV15, the J call TRBJ1-2, with D perhaps matching TRBD1 (6 bases). CDR3 length: 13 amino acids. Germline-derived CDR1 and CDR2 are LNHNV and YYDKDF (reference sequence). V was cut by 6 bases and J by 8 bases, with 16 bases left in between. This CDR3 reads CATRPGARKGYTF. CDR3 nucleotide sequence: TGTGCCACCAGACCAGGGGCCCGAAAGGGCTACACCTTC.

This clonotype was seen at least ten times. The gene calls are TRBV20-1 and TRBJ1-1; D might be TRBD1 (5 bases). The CDR3 runs 14 residues. Germline-derived CDR1 and CDR2 are DFQATT and SNEGSKA (reference sequence). V was pared by 0 bases and J by 5 bases, with 13 bases between. This CDR3 is CSARDDSKRTEAFF. CDR3 nucleotide sequence: TGCAGTGCTAGAGATGACAGTAAACGGACTGAAGCTTTCTTT.

In its sample, this clonotype was seen a few times. This rearrangement joins TRBV18 to TRBJ2-1; D uncertain. Germline V gives CDR1 KGHSH, CDR2 LQKENI. V was shortened by 0 bases and J by 0 bases, with 6 bases between the two germline ends. There are 15 residues in the CDR3. The CDR3, as DNA: TGTGCCAGCTCACCACCCTGGGGCTCCTACAATGAGCAGTTCTTC. It encodes CASSPPWGSYNEQFF.